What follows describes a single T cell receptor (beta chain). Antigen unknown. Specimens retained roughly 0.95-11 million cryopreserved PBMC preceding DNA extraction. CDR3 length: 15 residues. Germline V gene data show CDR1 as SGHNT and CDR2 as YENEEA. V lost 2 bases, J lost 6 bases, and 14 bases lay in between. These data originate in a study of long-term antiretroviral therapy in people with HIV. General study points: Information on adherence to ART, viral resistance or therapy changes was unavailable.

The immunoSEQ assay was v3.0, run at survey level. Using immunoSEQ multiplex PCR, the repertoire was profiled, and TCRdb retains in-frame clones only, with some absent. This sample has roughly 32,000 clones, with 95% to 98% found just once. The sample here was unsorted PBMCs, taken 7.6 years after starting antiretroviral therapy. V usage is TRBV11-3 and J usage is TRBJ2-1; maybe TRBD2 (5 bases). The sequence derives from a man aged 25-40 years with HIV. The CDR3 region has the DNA TGTGCCAGCAGCTTAAACCGAGGGCCAATCAATGAGCAGTTCTTC. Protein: CASSLNRGPINEQFF.